This TCR beta chain appears in the sequencing data of a study of blood T cells in healthy people across ages. The authors ran a second PCR of about 6 to 12 cycles using a sample-barcoded 5' primer and a J-beta primer mix. MiXCR was run by TCRdb on the 5' RACE reads, yielding one entry per CDR3 protein. The data show 1.5 million to 1.8 million distinct CDR3 sequences, roughly two fifths seen once. The length of the CDR3 is 14 residues. The V gene's germline CDR1 is SGHKS and CDR2 YYEKEE (reference sequence). Trimming pared 1 base from V and 4 bases from J, leaving 12 bases between. This TCR was sampled from a woman aged 18-30 years in good health. V gene TRBV5-5 combines with J gene TRBJ2-7; TRBD1 might be the D (6 bases). The sequenced sample consisted of blood. The CDR3 here is CASSLSTQGYEQYF. The CDR3 nucleotides are TGTGCCAGCAGCTTGTCCACGCAGGGGTACGAGCAGTACTTC.